This T cell receptor beta chain appears in the sequencing data of a study of Ad26.COV2.S vaccination and SARS-CoV-2 variants. Study overall: Donor was assigned to the Ad26.COV2.S arm of trial COV1001. Once or twice, 56 days apart, Ad26.COV2.S was delivered intramuscularly. Study-wide results and limits: Total T cell responses were possibly underestimated by TCR breadth and depth analyses.

Trimming left V 4 bases short and J 2 bases short, with 8 bases between. CDR3 size: 14 residues. Germline CDR1 and CDR2: SGHDN and FVKESK. This clone showed up just a few times. Its antigen is currently unknown. The table came from immunoSEQ multiplex PCR; TCRdb's copy has only in-frame clones and leaves some out. This sample has more than 300,000 clones; approximately 86% occur once, and the top ten carry under 2%. Treatment indicated: 15 to 20 received Ad26.COV2.S at low or high dose, single or two shots; several received placebo; per-sample allocation not given. It was on day 63 after the first vaccine or placebo injection that samples were taken.

The sequencing here drew on peripheral blood, taken in a trial of Ad26.COV2.S vaccine versus placebo. This clonotype originated in a person aged 18-60 years who received the Ad26.COV2.S COVID-19 vaccine or a placebo. The J gene is TRBJ2-2, the V gene TRBV14; D gene unclear. The CDR3 protein is CASSPTVNTGELFF. The CDR3 DNA is TGTGCCAGCAGCCCCACAGTTAACACCGGGGAGCTGTTTTTT.